Presented here are 4 T cell receptor beta chains from one specimen sequenced in a study of cytomegalovirus exposure and HLA in healthy donors. PCR involved 60 Vbeta and 13 Jbeta primers. Sequencing used immunoSEQ multiplex PCR; TCRdb keeps in-frame clones, though not all of them. Altogether 150,000 to 200,000 clones are present, 75% to 80% being singletons, with the ten largest covering approximately 6%. Sequencing was carried out using PBMCs. These receptors all stem from a woman aged 25 to 39 in good health and CMV-seropositive.

This clone was counted only a few times. This chain links TRBV19 with TRBJ1-5; D is perhaps TRBD1 (5 bases). V was trimmed by 3 bases and J by 7 bases, leaving 16 bases between them. The CDR3 is made up of 15 amino acids. Germline loops: CDR1 LNHDA, CDR2 SQIVND (reference sequence). CDR3: CASSIGQGGRQPQHF. In DNA form, the CDR3 reads TGTGCCAGTAGTATTGGGCAGGGAGGACGGCAGCCCCAGCATTTT. The whole variable domain, remainder taken from reference TRBV19 and TRBJ1-5, is DGGITQSPKYLFRKEGQNVTLSCEQNLNHDAMYWYRQDPGQGLRLIYYSQIVNDFQKGDIAEGYSVSREKKESFPLTVTSAQKNPTAFYLCASSIGQGGRQPQHFGDGTRLSIL.

The chain joins TRBV28 to TRBJ2-7; D possibly corresponds to TRBD2 (6 bases). Trimming took 6 bases from V and 6 from J, leaving 9 bases between them. Germline assignment: CDR1 MDHEN and CDR2 SYDVKM. The CDR3 spans 11 residues. CDR3 DNA: TGTGCCAGCAGGGCGGGGAGCGAGCAGTACTTC. It codes for CASRAGSEQYF.

J is TRBJ2-2 and V is TRBV2, with TRBD2 identical over 7 bases. Germline CDR1 and CDR2: SNHLY and FYNNEI. Losses at the gene ends were 7 bases for V and 4 bases for J; bases not matched to a gene: 9. CDR3 size: 15 residues. In DNA form, the CDR3 reads TGTGCCAGCACCTCGACTAGCATGGGCACCGGGGAGCTGTTTTTT. This encodes CASTSTSMGTGELFF.

This chain links TRBV7-9 with TRBJ1-1; D is undetermined. This CDR3 has 14 amino acids. V was trimmed by 4 bases and J by 0 bases, leaving 9 bases between them. Germline-derived CDR1 and CDR2 are SEHNR and FQNEAQ (reference sequence). Written as DNA, the CDR3 is TGTGCCAGCAGCTCGCGCCCCATGAACACTGAAGCTTTCTTT. It specifies CASSSRPMNTEAFF.